This T cell receptor beta chain was retrieved from a study of CD8+CD57+ T cells in acquired aplastic anemia. By flow cytometry, patients selected for sequencing had shown an expansion of CD8+CD57+ cells. This clonotype came up a few times. The germline CDR1 and CDR2 sequences are MNHNS and SASEGT. The CDR3 extends over 16 amino acids. V lost 2 bases to trimming and J lost 3 bases, with 16 bases between them. It was genomic DNA that served as the template for profiling TCR beta VDJ and CDR3. TCRdb recomputed calls from the reads with MiXCR, one row per CDR3 protein. Among about 220,000 distinct CDR3 sequences listed, 40% to 50% were seen once.

Material: sorted CD4+, CD8+, or CD8+CD57+ T cells (not recorded which) from PBMCs. The rearrangement joins TRBV6-1 to TRBJ1-2; D not resolved. The clonotype was recovered from a human donor with aplastic anemia. Here the CDR3 reads CASSEKKEGPDYGYTF. CDR3 in DNA: TGTGCCAGCAGTGAAAAAAAGGAGGGCCCCGACTATGGCTACACCTTC.